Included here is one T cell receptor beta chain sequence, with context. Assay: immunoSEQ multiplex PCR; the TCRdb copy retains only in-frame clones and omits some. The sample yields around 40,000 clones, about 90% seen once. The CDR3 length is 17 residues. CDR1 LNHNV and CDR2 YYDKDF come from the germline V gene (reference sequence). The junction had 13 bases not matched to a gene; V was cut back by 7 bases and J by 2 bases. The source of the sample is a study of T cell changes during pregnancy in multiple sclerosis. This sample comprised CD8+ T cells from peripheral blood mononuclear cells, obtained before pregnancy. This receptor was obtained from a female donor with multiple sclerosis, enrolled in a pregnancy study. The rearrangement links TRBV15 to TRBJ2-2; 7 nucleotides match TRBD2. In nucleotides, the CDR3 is TGTGCCACCACCGACCAACAAAGCGGGGTCAACACCGGGGAGCTGTTTTTT. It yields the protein CATTDQQSGVNTGELFF.